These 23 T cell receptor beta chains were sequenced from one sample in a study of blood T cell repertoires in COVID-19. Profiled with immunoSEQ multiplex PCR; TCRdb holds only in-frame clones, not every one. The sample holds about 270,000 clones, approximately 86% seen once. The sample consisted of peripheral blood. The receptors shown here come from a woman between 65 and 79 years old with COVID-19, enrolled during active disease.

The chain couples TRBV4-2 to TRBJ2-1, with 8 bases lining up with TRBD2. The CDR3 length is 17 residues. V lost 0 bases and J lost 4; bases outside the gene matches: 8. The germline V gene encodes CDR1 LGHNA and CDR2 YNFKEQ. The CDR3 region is CASSQDKSRGGYNEQFF. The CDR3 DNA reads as TGTGCCAGCAGCCAAGATAAGTCCCGGGGGGGGTACAATGAGCAGTTCTTC.

CDR3 nucleotide sequence: TGTGCCTGGAGTGTAAAGCAGGGCAATGAAAAACTGTTTTTT. Amino acid sequence: CAWSVKQGNEKLFF. V usage is TRBV30 and J usage is TRBJ1-4; D is perhaps TRBD1 (5 bases). Trimming stripped 0 bases from V and 5 bases from J, with 10 bases between. Germline V gene data show CDR1 as GTSNPN and CDR2 as SVGIG (reference sequence). There are 14 residues in the CDR3.

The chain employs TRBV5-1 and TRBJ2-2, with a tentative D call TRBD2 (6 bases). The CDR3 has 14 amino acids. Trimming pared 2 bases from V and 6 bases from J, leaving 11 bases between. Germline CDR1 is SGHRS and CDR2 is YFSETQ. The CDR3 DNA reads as TGCGCCAGCAGCTTTAGGGAGGAGTCCGGGGAGCTGTTTTTT. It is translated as CASSFREESGELFF.

CDR3 amino acids: CASSRQGATSYEQYF. The CDR3 DNA is TGTGCCAGCAGTCGACAGGGGGCGACCTCCTACGAGCAGTACTTC. V and J are TRBV2 and TRBJ2-7; 10 nucleotides agree with TRBD1. This CDR3 region has 15 residues. The germline gives CDR1 SNHLY, CDR2 FYNNEI. Germline trimming cut 5 bases from V and 0 bases from J; bases unmatched to any gene: 4.

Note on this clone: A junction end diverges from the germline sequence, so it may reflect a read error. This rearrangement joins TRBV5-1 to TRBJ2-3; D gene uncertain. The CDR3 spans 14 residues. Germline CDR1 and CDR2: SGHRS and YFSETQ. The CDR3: CASSLESSTDTQYF. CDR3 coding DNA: TGCGCCAGCAGTTTGGAATCTAGCACAGATACGCAGTATTTT.

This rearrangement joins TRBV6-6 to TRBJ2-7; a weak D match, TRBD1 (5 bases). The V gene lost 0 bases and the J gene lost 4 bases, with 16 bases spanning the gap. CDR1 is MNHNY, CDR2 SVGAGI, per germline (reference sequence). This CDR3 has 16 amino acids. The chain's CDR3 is CASSYSRLGVSYEQYF. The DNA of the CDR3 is TGTGCCAGCAGTTACTCGAGATTAGGGGTGTCGTACGAGCAGTACTTC.

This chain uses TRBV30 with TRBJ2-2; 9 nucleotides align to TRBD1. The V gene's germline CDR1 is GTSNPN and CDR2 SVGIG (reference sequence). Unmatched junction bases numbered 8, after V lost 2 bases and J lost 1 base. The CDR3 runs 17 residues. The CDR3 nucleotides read TGTGCCTGGAGTCGACAGGGGGTTACGAGGAACACCGGGGAGCTGTTTTTT. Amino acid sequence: CAWSRQGVTRNTGELFF.

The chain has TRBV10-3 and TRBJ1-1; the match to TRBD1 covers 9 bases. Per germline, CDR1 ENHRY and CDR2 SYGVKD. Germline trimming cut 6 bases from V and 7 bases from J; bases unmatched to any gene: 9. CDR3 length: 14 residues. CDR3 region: CAIRDTGGSGEAFF. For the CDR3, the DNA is TGTGCCATCAGGGATACAGGGGGCAGTGGTGAAGCTTTCTTT.

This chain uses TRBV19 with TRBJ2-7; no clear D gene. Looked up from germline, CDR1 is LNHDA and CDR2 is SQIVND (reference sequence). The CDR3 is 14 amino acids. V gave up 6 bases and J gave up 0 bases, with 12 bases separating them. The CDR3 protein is CASRRTPSSYEQYF. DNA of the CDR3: TGTGCCAGTAGACGAACCCCGAGCTCCTACGAGCAGTACTTC.

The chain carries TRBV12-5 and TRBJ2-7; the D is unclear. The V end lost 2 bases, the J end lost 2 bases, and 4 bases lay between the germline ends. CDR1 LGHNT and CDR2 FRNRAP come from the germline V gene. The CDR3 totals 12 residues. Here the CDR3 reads CASGLFTYEQYF. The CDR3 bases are TGTGCTAGTGGTTTGTTCACCTACGAGCAGTACTTC.

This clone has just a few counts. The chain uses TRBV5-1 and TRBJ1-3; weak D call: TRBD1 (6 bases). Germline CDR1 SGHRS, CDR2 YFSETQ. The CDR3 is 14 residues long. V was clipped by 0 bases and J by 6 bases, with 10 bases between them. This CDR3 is CASSLVAGANTIYF. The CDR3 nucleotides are TGCGCCAGCAGCTTGGTGGCAGGGGCAAACACCATATATTTT.

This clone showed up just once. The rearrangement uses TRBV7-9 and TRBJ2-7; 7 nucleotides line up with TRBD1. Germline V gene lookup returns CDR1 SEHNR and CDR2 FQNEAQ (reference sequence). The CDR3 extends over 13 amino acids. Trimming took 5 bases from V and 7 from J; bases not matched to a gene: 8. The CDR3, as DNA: TGTGCCAGCAGCGACAATAACAGGGGAGAGCAGTACTTC. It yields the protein CASSDNNRGEQYF.

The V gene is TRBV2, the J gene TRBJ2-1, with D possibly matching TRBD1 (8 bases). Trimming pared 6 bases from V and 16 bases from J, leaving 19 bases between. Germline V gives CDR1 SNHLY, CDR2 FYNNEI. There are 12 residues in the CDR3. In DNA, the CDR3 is TGTGCCAGCAGCTTCACAGGGGGGGCCCAATTCTTC. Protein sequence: CASSFTGGAQFF. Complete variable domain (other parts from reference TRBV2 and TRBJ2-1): EPEVTQTPSHQVTQMGQEVILRCVPISNHLYFYWYRQILGQKVEFLVSFYNNEISEKSEIFDDQFSVERPDGSNFTLKIRSTKLEDSAMYFCASSFTGGAQFFGPGTRLTVL.

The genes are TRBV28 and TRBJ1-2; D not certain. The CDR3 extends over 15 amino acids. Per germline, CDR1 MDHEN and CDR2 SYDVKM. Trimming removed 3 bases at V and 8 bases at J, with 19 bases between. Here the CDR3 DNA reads TGTGCCAGCAGTTTCTCCACCTCGGTCGCGGGGGGCTACACCTTC. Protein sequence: CASSFSTSVAGGYTF.

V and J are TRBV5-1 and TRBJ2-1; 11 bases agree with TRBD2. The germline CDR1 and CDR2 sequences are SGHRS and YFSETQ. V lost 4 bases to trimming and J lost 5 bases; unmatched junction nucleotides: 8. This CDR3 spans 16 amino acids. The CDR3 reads CASSLLLAGENNEQFF. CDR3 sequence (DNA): TGCGCCAGCAGCCTACTACTAGCGGGGGAAAACAATGAGCAGTTCTTC.

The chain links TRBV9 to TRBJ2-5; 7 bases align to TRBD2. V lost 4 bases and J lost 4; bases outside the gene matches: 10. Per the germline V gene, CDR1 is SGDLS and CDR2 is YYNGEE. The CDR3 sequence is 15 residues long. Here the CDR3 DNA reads TGTGCCAGCAGCCCCTCACTAGGGAGGGGAGAGACCCAGTACTTC. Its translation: CASSPSLGRGETQYF.

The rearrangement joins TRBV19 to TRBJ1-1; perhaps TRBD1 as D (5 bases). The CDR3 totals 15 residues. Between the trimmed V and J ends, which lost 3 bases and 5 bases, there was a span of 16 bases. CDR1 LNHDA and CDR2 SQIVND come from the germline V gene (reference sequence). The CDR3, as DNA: TGTGCCAGTAGTATCTCGGCAGGGTTGGTTACTGAAGCTTTCTTT. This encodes CASSISAGLVTEAFF.

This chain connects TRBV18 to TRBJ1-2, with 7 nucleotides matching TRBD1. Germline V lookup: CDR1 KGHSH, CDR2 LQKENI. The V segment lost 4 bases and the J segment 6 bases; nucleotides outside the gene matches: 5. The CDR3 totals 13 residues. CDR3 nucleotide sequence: TGTGCCAGCTCACTAAACGACAGGGATGGCTACACCTTC. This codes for CASSLNDRDGYTF.

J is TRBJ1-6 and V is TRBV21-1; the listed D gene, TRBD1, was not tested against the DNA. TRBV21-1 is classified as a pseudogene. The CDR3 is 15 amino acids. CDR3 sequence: CASSSQGSTNSPLHF. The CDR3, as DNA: TGTGCCAGCAGCAGTCAGGGGTCGACTAATTCACCCCTCCACTTT.

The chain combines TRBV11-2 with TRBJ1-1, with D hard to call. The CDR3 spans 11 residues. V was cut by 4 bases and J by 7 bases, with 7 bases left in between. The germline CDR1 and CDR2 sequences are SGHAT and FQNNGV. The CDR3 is CASSSTSEAFF. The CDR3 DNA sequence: TGTGCCAGCAGCTCGACAAGTGAAGCTTTCTTT.

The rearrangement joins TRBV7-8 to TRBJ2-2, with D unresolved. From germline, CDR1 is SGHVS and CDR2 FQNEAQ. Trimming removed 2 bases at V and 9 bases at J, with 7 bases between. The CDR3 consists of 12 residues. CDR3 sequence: CASSLTKRELFF. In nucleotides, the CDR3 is TGTGCCAGCAGCTTAACGAAGCGGGAGCTGTTTTTT.

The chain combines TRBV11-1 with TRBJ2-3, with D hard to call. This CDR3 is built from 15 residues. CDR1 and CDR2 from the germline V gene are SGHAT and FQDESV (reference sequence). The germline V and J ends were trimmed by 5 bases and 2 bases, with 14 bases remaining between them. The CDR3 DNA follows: TGTGCCAGCAGCCCGAGCGTCGCAGCCACAGATACGCAGTATTTT. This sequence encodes CASSPSVAATDTQYF.

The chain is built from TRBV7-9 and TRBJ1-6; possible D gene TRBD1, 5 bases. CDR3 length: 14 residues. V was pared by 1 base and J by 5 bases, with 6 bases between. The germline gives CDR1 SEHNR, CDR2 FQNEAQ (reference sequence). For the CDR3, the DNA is TGTGCCAGCAGCTTAGAGGGGCATAATTCACCCCTCCACTTT. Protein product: CASSLEGHNSPLHF.